The 3 T cell receptor beta chains reported below all come from one sample, sequenced in a study of chemoradiotherapy in HPV16-positive cancers. Using immunoSEQ multiplex PCR, the repertoire was profiled, and TCRdb retains in-frame clones only, with some absent. The top ten hold over 2% of the sample, which has approximately 10,000 clones, approximately 85% seen once. The sample consisted of blood, taken from a patient who underwent chemoradiotherapy. The origin of the receptors is a human donor with HPV-associated anogenital cancer.

A single count supports this clone. The genes are TRBV5-1 and TRBJ2-5; 8 nucleotides agree with TRBD1. The tail of the sequence fits TRBJ2-7 better, so the J call may be wrong. CDR3 length: 15 residues. Germline values: CDR1 SGHRS, CDR2 YFSETQ. The CDR3: CASTVVTGGSYEQYF. The DNA of the CDR3 is TGCGCCAGCACCGTCGTTACAGGGGGCTCCTACGAGCAGTACTTC.

The gene calls are TRBV10-2 and TRBJ2-5; maybe TRBD2 (7 bases). The CDR3 is made up of 14 amino acids. Germline V lookup: CDR1 WSHSY, CDR2 SAAADI. The ends were cut back, 3 bases at V and 4 bases at J, with 12 bases in the middle. The CDR3 is CASSDGGPGETQYF. The CDR3 DNA reads as TGCGCCAGCAGTGACGGGGGGCCGGGAGAGACCCAGTACTTC.

The chain couples TRBV2 to TRBJ1-6; 10 bases align to TRBD1. CDR1 is SNHLY, CDR2 FYNNEI, per germline. CDR3 length: 13 residues. V was clipped by 9 bases and J by 10 bases; unmatched bases: 6. The CDR3 sequence: CARGGQGDSPLHF. The CDR3 nucleotides are TGTGCCAGGGGAGGACAGGGGGACTCACCCCTCCACTTT.